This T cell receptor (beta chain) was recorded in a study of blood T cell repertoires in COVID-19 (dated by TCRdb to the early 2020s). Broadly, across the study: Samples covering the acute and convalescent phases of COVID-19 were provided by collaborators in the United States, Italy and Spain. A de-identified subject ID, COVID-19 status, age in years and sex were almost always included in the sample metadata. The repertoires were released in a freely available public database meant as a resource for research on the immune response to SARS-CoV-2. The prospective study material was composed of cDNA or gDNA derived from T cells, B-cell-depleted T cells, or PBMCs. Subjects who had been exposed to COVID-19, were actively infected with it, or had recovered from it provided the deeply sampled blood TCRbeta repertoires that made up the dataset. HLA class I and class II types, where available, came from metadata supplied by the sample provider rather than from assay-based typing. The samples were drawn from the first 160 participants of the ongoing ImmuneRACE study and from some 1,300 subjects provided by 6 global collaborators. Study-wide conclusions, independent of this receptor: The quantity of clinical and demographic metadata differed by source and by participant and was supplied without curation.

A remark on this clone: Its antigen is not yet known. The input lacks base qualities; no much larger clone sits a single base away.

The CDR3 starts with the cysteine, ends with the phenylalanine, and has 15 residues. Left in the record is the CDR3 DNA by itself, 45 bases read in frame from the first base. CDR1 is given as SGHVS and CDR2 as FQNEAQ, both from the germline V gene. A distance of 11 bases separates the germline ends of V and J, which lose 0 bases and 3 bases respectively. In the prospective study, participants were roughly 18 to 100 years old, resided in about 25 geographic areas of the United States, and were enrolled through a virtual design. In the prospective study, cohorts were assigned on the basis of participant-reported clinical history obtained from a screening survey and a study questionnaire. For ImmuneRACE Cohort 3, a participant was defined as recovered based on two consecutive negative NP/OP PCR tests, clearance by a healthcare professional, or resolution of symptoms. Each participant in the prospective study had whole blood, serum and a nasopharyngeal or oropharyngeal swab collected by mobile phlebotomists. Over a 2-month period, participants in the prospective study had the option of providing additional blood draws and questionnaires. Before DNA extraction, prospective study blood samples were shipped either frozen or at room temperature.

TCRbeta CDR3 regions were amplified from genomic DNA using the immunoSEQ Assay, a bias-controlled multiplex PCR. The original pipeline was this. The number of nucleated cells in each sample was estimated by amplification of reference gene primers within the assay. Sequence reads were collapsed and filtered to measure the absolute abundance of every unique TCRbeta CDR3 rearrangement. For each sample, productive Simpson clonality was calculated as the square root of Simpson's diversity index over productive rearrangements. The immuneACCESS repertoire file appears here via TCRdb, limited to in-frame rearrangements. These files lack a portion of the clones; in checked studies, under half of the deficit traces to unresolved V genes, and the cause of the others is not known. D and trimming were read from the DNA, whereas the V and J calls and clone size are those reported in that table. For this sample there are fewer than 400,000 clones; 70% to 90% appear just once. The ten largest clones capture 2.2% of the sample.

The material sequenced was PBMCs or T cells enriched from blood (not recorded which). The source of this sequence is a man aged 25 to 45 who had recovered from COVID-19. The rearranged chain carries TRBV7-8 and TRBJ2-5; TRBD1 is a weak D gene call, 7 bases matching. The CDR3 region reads CASSLAGRGEETQYF. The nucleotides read TGTGCCAGCAGCTTAGCGGGCAGGGGGGAAGAGACCCAGTACTTC.